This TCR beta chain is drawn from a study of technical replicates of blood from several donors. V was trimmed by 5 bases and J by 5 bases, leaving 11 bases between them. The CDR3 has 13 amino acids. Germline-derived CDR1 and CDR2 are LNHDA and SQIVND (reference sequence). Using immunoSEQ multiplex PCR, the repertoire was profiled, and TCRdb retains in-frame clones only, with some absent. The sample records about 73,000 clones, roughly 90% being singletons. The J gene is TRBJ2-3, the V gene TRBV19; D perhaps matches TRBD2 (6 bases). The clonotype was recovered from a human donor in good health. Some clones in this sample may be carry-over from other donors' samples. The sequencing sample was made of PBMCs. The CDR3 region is CASSFREIDTQYF. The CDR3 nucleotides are TGTGCCAGTAGTTTTCGGGAGATAGATACGCAGTATTTT.